The 23 T cell receptor beta chains given below trace back to one sample, sequenced in a study of cytomegalovirus exposure and HLA in healthy donors. Sequenced by immunoSEQ multiplex PCR; TCRdb stores in-frame clones only, minus some. The sample has approximately 180,000 clones, around nine tenths seen once. Sequenced sample: PBMCs. The receptors stem from a man between 18 and 35 years old in good health and CMV-seropositive.

This clone was counted a single time. The chain links TRBV11-2 to TRBJ2-2; possible D gene TRBD1, 6 bases. V was trimmed by 3 bases and J by 4 bases, leaving 9 bases between them. Germline V gene lookup returns CDR1 SGHAT and CDR2 FQNNGV. The CDR3 is 14 amino acids. In DNA form, the CDR3 reads TGTGCCAGCAGCTTTGGGACACTCACCGGGGAGCTGTTTTTT. Protein sequence: CASSFGTLTGELFF.

This chain joins TRBV9 and TRBJ2-7; D ambiguous. V was pared by 4 bases and J by 3 bases, with 11 bases between. Germline V gene data show CDR1 as SGDLS and CDR2 as YYNGEE. CDR3 length: 13 amino acids. The CDR3 DNA follows: TGTGCCAGCAGCATTGGTACTAACTACGAGCAGTACTTC. Protein: CASSIGTNYEQYF.

V is TRBV10-2 and J is TRBJ2-7, with TRBD2 as a possible D gene (5 bases). Trimming took off 0 bases at V and 7 bases at J, with 7 bases between the two ends. Germline assignment: CDR1 WSHSY and CDR2 SAAADI. This CDR3 is 12 amino acids long. The CDR3, as DNA: TGCGCCAGCAGTGAGTCGACGGGGGAGCAGTACTTC. This translates into CASSESTGEQYF.

CDR3 DNA sequence: TGTGCCAGCAGCGTAGTTTCAGGGGGAGAGCAGTACTTC. It encodes CASSVVSGGEQYF. The rearrangement links TRBV9 to TRBJ2-7; 7 bases line up with TRBD1. With V trimmed by 0 bases and J by 7 bases, 4 bases remained unmatched. CDR1 is SGDLS and CDR2 is YYNGEE in the germline V gene. The CDR3 runs 13 residues. The variable domain in full, completed from reference TRBV9 and TRBJ2-7, reads DSGVTQTPKHLITATGQRVTLRCSPRSGDLSVYWYQQSLDQGLQFLIQYYNGEERAKGNILERFSAQQFPDLHSELNLSSLELGDSALYFCASSVVSGGEQYFGPGTRLTVT.

V gene TRBV9 combines with J gene TRBJ1-4; possible D gene TRBD1, 6 bases. The CDR3 sequence is 15 residues long. V was trimmed by 3 bases and J by 0 bases, leaving 9 bases between them. CDR1 is SGDLS and CDR2 is YYNGEE in the germline V gene. The CDR3 region has the DNA TGTGCCAGCAGCGCCACAGGGTCAACTAATGAAAAACTGTTTTTT. This encodes CASSATGSTNEKLFF.

The J gene is TRBJ1-4, the V gene TRBV30; D uncertain. The germline V gene encodes CDR1 GTSNPN and CDR2 SVGIG (reference sequence). Between the trimmed V and J ends, which lost 2 bases and 4 bases, there was a span of 11 bases. The CDR3 has 14 residues. CDR3 bases: TGTGCCTGGAGTCGGGGAGGAGGTAATGAAAAACTGTTTTTT. It translates to CAWSRGGGNEKLFF.

This chain joins TRBV9 and TRBJ1-1; possibly TRBD1 for D (5 bases). The CDR3 runs 12 residues. Germline V gives CDR1 SGDLS, CDR2 YYNGEE. V lost 5 bases, J lost 7 bases, and 12 bases lay in between. CDR3 coding DNA: TGTGCCAGCAGGGGGGGGAGAGGTGAAGCTTTCTTT. Translating gives CASRGGRGEAFF.

CDR3 coding DNA: TGTGCCAGCACCCTGGTAGGGGCTGGGGCCAACGTCCTGACTTTC. It encodes CASTLVGAGANVLTF. The V call is TRBV27, the J call TRBJ2-6; D perhaps matches TRBD1 (5 bases). Germline lookup yields CDR1 MNHEY and CDR2 SMNVEV (reference sequence). Trimming stripped 7 bases from V and 2 bases from J, with 12 bases between. CDR3 length: 15 residues.

The rearrangement uses TRBV7-9 and TRBJ2-3, with D possibly matching TRBD2 (5 bases). V lost 5 bases and J lost 8, with 23 bases in between. Germline loops: CDR1 SEHNR, CDR2 FQNEAQ (reference sequence). The CDR3 runs 16 residues. CDR3 region: CASSGPDLAVIGTQYF. The CDR3 nucleotides are TGTGCCAGCAGCGGACCGGACTTGGCTGTCATAGGTACGCAGTATTTT.

The chain is built from TRBV7-9 and TRBJ2-4; D is undetermined. V dropped 1 base and J dropped 9 bases, with 7 bases sitting between them. The CDR3 spans 12 residues. CDR1 SEHNR and CDR2 FQNEAQ come from the germline V gene (reference sequence). This CDR3 reads CASSLEFGIQYF. CDR3 bases: TGTGCCAGCAGCTTAGAGTTCGGCATTCAGTACTTC. Complete variable domain (other parts from reference TRBV7-9 and TRBJ2-4): DTGVSQNPRHKITKRGQNVTFRCDPISEHNRLYWYRQTLGQGPEFLTYFQNEAQLEKSRLLSDRFSAERPKGSFSTLEIQRTEQGDSAMYLCASSLEFGIQYFGAGTRLSVL.

The gene calls are TRBV15 and TRBJ2-2, with a tentative D call TRBD1 (6 bases). The CDR3 extends over 15 amino acids. Trimming shortened V by 0 bases and J by 4 bases, and 9 bases separated the two germline ends. Germline CDR1 reads LNHNV; CDR2 reads YYDKDF (reference sequence). The CDR3 is CATSREGTSTGELFF. The CDR3 DNA reads as TGTGCCACCAGCAGAGAAGGGACATCCACCGGGGAGCTGTTTTTT.

The V gene is TRBV29-1, the J gene TRBJ1-1, with TRBD1 matching 11 bases. This CDR3 comprises 14 residues. V lost 6 bases to trimming and J lost 4 bases; unmatched junction nucleotides: 7. The germline V gene has CDR1 SQVTM and CDR2 ANQGSEA. The CDR3 region is CSVALGTGGTEAFF. The CDR3 DNA reads as TGCAGCGTGGCTTTGGGGACAGGGGGCACTGAAGCTTTCTTT.

This chain links TRBV2 with TRBJ2-6; 11 positions match TRBD2. The germline V gene encodes CDR1 SNHLY and CDR2 FYNNEI. Unmatched junction bases numbered 5, after V lost 5 bases and J lost 2 bases. The CDR3 spans 17 residues. CDR3 residues: CASSSLAGGPGANVLTF. Written as DNA, the CDR3 is TGTGCCAGCAGTTCCTTAGCGGGGGGGCCTGGGGCCAACGTCCTGACTTTC.

This clone appeared once. This rearrangement joins TRBV27 to TRBJ2-3, with TRBD1 as a possible D gene (6 bases). The CDR3 contains 12 residues. The V end lost 5 bases, the J end lost 5 bases, and 8 bases lay between the germline ends. The germline V gene encodes CDR1 MNHEY and CDR2 SMNVEV (reference sequence). The CDR3 nucleotides are TGTGCCAGCAGTGCACAGGGAGATACGCAGTATTTT. Protein sequence: CASSAQGDTQYF.

This clone appeared a single time. The V call is TRBV5-1, the J call TRBJ1-2; the D gene is possibly TRBD1 (6 bases). This CDR3 comprises 16 residues. Germline CDR1 reads SGHRS; CDR2 reads YFSETQ. Trimming cost V 4 bases and J 0 bases, with 16 bases left between them. The CDR3: CASSEGVVGTNYGYTF. DNA for the CDR3: TGCGCCAGCAGCGAGGGGGTAGTTGGGACTAACTATGGCTACACCTTC.

Concerning this clone: This sample also contains other DNA sequences that code for the same CDR3. The rearrangement joins TRBV18 to TRBJ1-3; D gene ambiguous. V was trimmed by 2 bases and J by 0 bases, leaving 8 bases between them. Germline V gene sequence: CDR1 KGHSH, CDR2 LQKENI. The CDR3 loop spans 15 amino acids. CDR3 DNA sequence: TGTGCCAGCTCACCAAGAGGGATCTCTGGAAACACCATATATTTT. Protein: CASSPRGISGNTIYF.

The genes are TRBV4-3 and TRBJ1-2, with TRBD1 as a possible D gene (6 bases). Germline V gene data show CDR1 as LGHNA and CDR2 as YSLEER. This CDR3 is built from 13 residues. V shed 2 bases and J shed 6 bases, with 10 bases lying between them. The CDR3 sequence is CASSQKAGDGYTF. The CDR3 nucleotides read TGCGCCAGCAGCCAAAAGGCAGGGGATGGCTACACCTTC.

The rearrangement joins TRBV19 to TRBJ1-2; D remains ambiguous. The V end was cut by 8 bases, the J end by 7 bases, with 8 bases between. Germline CDR1 LNHDA, CDR2 SQIVND (reference sequence). The CDR3 is 10 amino acids. The CDR3 loop is CASGAGGYTF. The CDR3 DNA is TGTGCCAGTGGTGCCGGTGGCTACACCTTC.

The chain recombines TRBV4-2 with TRBJ2-2; D perhaps matches TRBD2 (6 bases). The V and J ends lost 8 bases and 0 bases respectively, with 19 bases between them. CDR1 and CDR2 (germline): LGHNA, YNFKEQ. The CDR3 extends over 17 amino acids. CDR3 amino acids: CASQQAGWDPNTGELFF. Written as DNA, the CDR3 is TGTGCCAGCCAACAGGCGGGATGGGACCCGAACACCGGGGAGCTGTTTTTT.

The rearrangement joins TRBV4-3 to TRBJ2-1, with D perhaps matching TRBD2 (6 bases). In germline, CDR1 is LGHNA, CDR2 YSLEER. The ends were cut back, 3 bases at V and 4 bases at J, with 16 bases in the middle. This CDR3 has 16 amino acids. CDR3 nucleotide sequence: TGCGCCAGCAGCCAGGACCAGACTAGTCCATACAATGAGCAGTTCTTC. Translation: CASSQDQTSPYNEQFF.

This clone was recorded only once. One end of the junction does not line up with germline, which may come from a read error. V is TRBV7-7 and J is TRBJ2-1; 7 nucleotides line up with TRBD2. The CDR3 loop spans 15 amino acids. From germline, CDR1 is SSHAT and CDR2 FNYEAQ (reference sequence). The CDR3 sequence: CASITGGRSYNEQFF. Written as DNA, the CDR3 is TGTGCTAGCATCACGGGAGGACGGTCCTACAATGAGCAGTTCTTC.

The gene calls are TRBV27 and TRBJ1-1, with D hard to call. The CDR3 is 13 residues long. Germline-derived CDR1 and CDR2 are MNHEY and SMNVEV (reference sequence). Trimming stripped 2 bases from V and 3 bases from J, with 7 bases between. This CDR3 reads CASSLTRDTEAFF. CDR3 sequence (DNA): TGTGCCAGCAGTTTAACGCGGGACACTGAAGCTTTCTTT.

This chain links TRBV4-1 with TRBJ2-1; D might be TRBD2 (6 bases). V shed 6 bases and J shed 7 bases, with 22 bases lying between them. The germline gives CDR1 MGHRA, CDR2 YSYEKL. CDR3 size: 16 residues. The CDR3 bases are TGCGCCAGCAGTAAAAGCGGGTTCAACTCAAGGAATGAGCAGTTCTTC. This sequence encodes CASSKSGFNSRNEQFF.